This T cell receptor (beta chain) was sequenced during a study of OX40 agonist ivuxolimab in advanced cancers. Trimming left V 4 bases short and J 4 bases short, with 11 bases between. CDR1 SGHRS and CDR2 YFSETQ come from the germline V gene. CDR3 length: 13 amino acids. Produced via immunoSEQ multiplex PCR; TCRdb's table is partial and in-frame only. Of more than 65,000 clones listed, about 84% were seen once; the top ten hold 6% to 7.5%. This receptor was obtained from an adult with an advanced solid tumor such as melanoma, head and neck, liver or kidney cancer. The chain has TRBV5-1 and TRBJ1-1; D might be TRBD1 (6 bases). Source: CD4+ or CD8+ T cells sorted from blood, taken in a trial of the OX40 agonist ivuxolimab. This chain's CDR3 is CASSQQGGTEAFF. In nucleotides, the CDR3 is TGCGCCAGCAGCCAACAGGGTGGCACTGAAGCTTTCTTT.